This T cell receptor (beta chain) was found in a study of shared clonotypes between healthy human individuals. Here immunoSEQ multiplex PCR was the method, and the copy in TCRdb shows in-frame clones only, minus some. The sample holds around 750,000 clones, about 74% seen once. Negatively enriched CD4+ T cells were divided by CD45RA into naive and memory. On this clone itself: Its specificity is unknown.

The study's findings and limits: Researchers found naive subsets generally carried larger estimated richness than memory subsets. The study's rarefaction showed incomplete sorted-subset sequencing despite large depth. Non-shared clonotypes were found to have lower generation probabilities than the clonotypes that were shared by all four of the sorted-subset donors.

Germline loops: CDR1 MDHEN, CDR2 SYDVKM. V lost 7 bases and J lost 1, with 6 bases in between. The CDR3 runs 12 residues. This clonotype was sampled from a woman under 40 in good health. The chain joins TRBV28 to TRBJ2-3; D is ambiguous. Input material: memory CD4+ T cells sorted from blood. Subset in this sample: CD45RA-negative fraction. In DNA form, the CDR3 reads TGTGCCAGCAATCAGGGCACAGATACGCAGTATTTT. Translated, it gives CASNQGTDTQYF.